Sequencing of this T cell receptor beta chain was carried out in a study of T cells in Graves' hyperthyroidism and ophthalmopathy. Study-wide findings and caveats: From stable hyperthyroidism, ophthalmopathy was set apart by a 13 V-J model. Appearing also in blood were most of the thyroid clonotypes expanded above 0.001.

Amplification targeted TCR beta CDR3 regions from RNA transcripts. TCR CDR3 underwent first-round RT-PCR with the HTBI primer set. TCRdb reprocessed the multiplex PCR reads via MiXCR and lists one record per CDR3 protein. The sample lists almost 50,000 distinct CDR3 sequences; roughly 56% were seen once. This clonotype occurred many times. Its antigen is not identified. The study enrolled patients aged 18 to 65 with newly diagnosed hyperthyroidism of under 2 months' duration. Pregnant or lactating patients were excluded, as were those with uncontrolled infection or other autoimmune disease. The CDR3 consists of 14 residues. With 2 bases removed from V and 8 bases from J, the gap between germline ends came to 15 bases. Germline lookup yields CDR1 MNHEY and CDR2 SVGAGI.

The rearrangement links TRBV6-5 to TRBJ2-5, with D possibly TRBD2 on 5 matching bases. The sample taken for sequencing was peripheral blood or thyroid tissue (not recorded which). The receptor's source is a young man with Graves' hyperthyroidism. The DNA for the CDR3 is TGTGCCAGCAGTTACCAAACGCGCGAGGGAACCCAGTACTTC. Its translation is CASSYQTREGTQYF.